This is a list of T cell receptor beta chains from one sample in a study of cytomegalovirus exposure and HLA in healthy donors. Generated by immunoSEQ multiplex PCR, the TCRdb table keeps only in-frame clones and is missing some. The sample includes 250,000 to 400,000 clones, around 90% of them seen just once. The specimen was PBMCs. The receptors shown here come from a woman aged 30 to 39 in good health and CMV-seropositive. Both conserved end residues are part of each CDR3. D genes are given only for firm matches. A clone size is listed for some rows: how often the clone was seen (once, few, many), or a class if it is expanded.

CDR3nt: TGTGCCAGCTCACCACGTGATACGCAGTATTTT
CDR3aa: CASSPRDTQYF
d_gene: NA
abundance: NA
v_gene: TRBV18
j_gene: TRBJ2-3

CDR3nt: TGTGCCATCAGCCTCGGAGAGACCCAGTACTTC
CDR3aa: CAISLGETQYF
d_gene: NA
abundance: NA
v_gene: TRBV10-3
j_gene: TRBJ2-5

CDR3nt: TGTGCCAGCAGTTTGACAGGGGGCTCGGGGGAGACCCAGTACTTC
CDR3aa: CASSLTGGSGETQYF
d_gene: TRBD1
abundance: once
v_gene: TRBV7-9
j_gene: TRBJ2-5

CDR3nt: TGTGCCAGTAGGATGCACAAGTCAACTAATGAAAAACTGTTTTTT
CDR3aa: CASRMHKSTNEKLFF
d_gene: NA
abundance: NA
v_gene: TRBV19
j_gene: TRBJ1-4

CDR3nt: TGTGCCAGCAGCTTTGGTAGCTCAGATACGCAGTATTTT
CDR3aa: CASSFGSSDTQYF
d_gene: NA
abundance: NA
v_gene: TRBV7-6
j_gene: TRBJ2-3

CDR3nt: TGTGCCAGCAGCGCAGGAGTCCTAAACACCGGGGAGCTGTTTTTT
CDR3aa: CASSAGVLNTGELFF
d_gene: NA
abundance: NA
v_gene: TRBV7-3
j_gene: TRBJ2-2

CDR3nt: TGTGCCAGCACCAAGGGGGGGTGGGAGACCCAGTACTTC
CDR3aa: CASTKGGWETQYF
d_gene: NA
abundance: NA
v_gene: TRBV28
j_gene: TRBJ2-5

CDR3nt: TGTGCCAGCAGCTCGAAAGCGGGAGGGAACACCGGGGAGCTGTTTTTT
CDR3aa: CASSSKAGGNTGELFF
d_gene: TRBD2
abundance: NA
v_gene: TRBV7-3
j_gene: TRBJ2-2

CDR3nt: TGCGCCAGCAGCCAAAGCGGTGGAAACACCATATATTTT
CDR3aa: CASSQSGGNTIYF
d_gene: NA
abundance: NA
v_gene: TRBV4-3
j_gene: TRBJ1-3

CDR3nt: TGTGCCAGCAGTGACCTAGGGGACAGGGGCTGGGATGGCTACACCTTC
CDR3aa: CASSDLGDRGWDGYTF
d_gene: TRBD1
abundance: NA
v_gene: TRBV2
j_gene: TRBJ1-2

CDR3nt: TGCGCCAGCAGCTTCATGGCGGGAGGGTCGGTCTCCTACGAGCAGTACTTC
CDR3aa: CASSFMAGGSVSYEQYF
d_gene: TRBD2
abundance: once
v_gene: TRBV5-1
j_gene: TRBJ2-7

CDR3nt: TGTGCCAGCAACAGGGACAGGGCGGGCAATCAGCCCCAGCATTTT
CDR3aa: CASNRDRAGNQPQHF
d_gene: TRBD1
abundance: NA
v_gene: TRBV2
j_gene: TRBJ1-5

CDR3nt: TGTGCCAGCAGCCCGGGACCGTTGGGCACTGAAGCTTTCTTT
CDR3aa: CASSPGPLGTEAFF
d_gene: NA
abundance: NA
v_gene: TRBV6-5
j_gene: TRBJ1-1

CDR3nt: TGTGCCAGTCTCCCGGACGTCATGGGTTCACCCCTCCACTTT
CDR3aa: CASLPDVMGSPLHF
d_gene: NA
abundance: NA
v_gene: TRBV2
j_gene: TRBJ1-6

CDR3nt: TGTGCCAGCAGTTTTGCCGTTAATGAAAAACTGTTTTTT
CDR3aa: CASSFAVNEKLFF
d_gene: NA
abundance: NA
v_gene: TRBV6-6
j_gene: TRBJ1-4

CDR3nt: TGTGCCAGTAGTAGTAGGACAGGGAGGGTCCAAGAGACCCAGTACTTC
CDR3aa: CASSSRTGRVQETQYF
d_gene: NA
abundance: few
v_gene: TRBV19
j_gene: TRBJ2-5

CDR3nt: TGTGCCAGCAGCCTTCCCGCCGGGGAGCTGTTTTTT
CDR3aa: CASSLPAGELFF
d_gene: NA
abundance: NA
v_gene: TRBV11-1
j_gene: TRBJ2-2

CDR3nt: TGTGCCAGCAGTGTTTTTGGCGGGGTCAATGAGCAGTTCTTC
CDR3aa: CASSVFGGVNEQFF
d_gene: NA
abundance: NA
v_gene: TRBV28
j_gene: TRBJ2-1

CDR3nt: TGCGCCAGCAGCCAATGGGCGGGGGGGACCACAGATACGCAGTATTTT
CDR3aa: CASSQWAGGTTDTQYF
d_gene: TRBD2
abundance: few
v_gene: TRBV4-1
j_gene: TRBJ2-3

CDR3nt: TGCGCCAGCAGCCAGGCCACCGGGACAGCTAACTATGGCTACACCTTC
CDR3aa: CASSQATGTANYGYTF
d_gene: TRBD1
abundance: NA
v_gene: TRBV4-3
j_gene: TRBJ1-2

CDR3nt: TGTGCCAGCAGATTAGCGGGAGAGTCCTACGAGCAGTACTTC
CDR3aa: CASRLAGESYEQYF
d_gene: TRBD2
abundance: once
v_gene: TRBV28
j_gene: TRBJ2-7

CDR3nt: TGTGCCAGCTTAAGGTCTAGCCCCTCCTACAATGAGCAGTTCTTC
CDR3aa: CASLRSSPSYNEQFF
d_gene: NA
abundance: NA
v_gene: TRBV18
j_gene: TRBJ2-1

CDR3nt: TGTGCCAGCACCTCAGGAAACTATGGCTACACCTTC
CDR3aa: CASTSGNYGYTF
d_gene: NA
abundance: few
v_gene: TRBV2
j_gene: TRBJ1-2

CDR3nt: TGTGCCAGCTCACCAATAGGGACAGGGCTCGATGAGCAGTTCTTC
CDR3aa: CASSPIGTGLDEQFF
d_gene: TRBD1
abundance: NA
v_gene: TRBV18
j_gene: TRBJ2-1

CDR3nt: TGTGCCAGCAGTAGACAGGGGGGAAATGGCTACACCTTC
CDR3aa: CASSRQGGNGYTF
d_gene: TRBD1
abundance: NA
v_gene: TRBV6-4
j_gene: TRBJ1-2

CDR3nt: TGTGCCAGCAGCCGAATGGAGGGGGCCACAGATACGCAGTATTTT
CDR3aa: CASSRMEGATDTQYF
d_gene: NA
abundance: NA
v_gene: TRBV11-2
j_gene: TRBJ2-3

CDR3nt: TGCGCCAGCAGCCAAGCAGCGGCAGGGGGCGACGGCTACACCTTC
CDR3aa: CASSQAAAGGDGYTF
d_gene: TRBD1
abundance: once
v_gene: TRBV4-3
j_gene: TRBJ1-2

CDR3nt: TGTGCCAGCAGTCCCTCGGGGGGACGCAAATCGAATGAAAAACTGTTTTTT
CDR3aa: CASSPSGGRKSNEKLFF
d_gene: NA
abundance: NA
v_gene: TRBV28
j_gene: TRBJ1-4

CDR3nt: TGTGCCAGCAGTGAGCTCGGAAATGAGCAGTTCTTC
CDR3aa: CASSELGNEQFF
d_gene: NA
abundance: NA
v_gene: TRBV25-1
j_gene: TRBJ2-1

CDR3nt: TGTGCCAGCAGCTTAGGGGCAAGGGGGGCTAGCACAGATACGCAGTATTTT
CDR3aa: CASSLGARGASTDTQYF
d_gene: NA
abundance: NA
v_gene: TRBV7-2
j_gene: TRBJ2-3

CDR3nt: TGTGCCAGCTCCCTCCTCGGGGGACAGGGAACATACGAGCAGTACTTC
CDR3aa: CASSLLGGQGTYEQYF
d_gene: TRBD1
abundance: NA
v_gene: TRBV2
j_gene: TRBJ2-7

CDR3nt: TGTGCCATCAACCCCGAGCAGTACTTC
CDR3aa: CAINPEQYF
d_gene: NA
abundance: NA
v_gene: TRBV10-3
j_gene: TRBJ2-7

CDR3nt: TGTGCCAGCAGCGTAGGGGCGCCTACCTACAATGAGCAGTTCTTC
CDR3aa: CASSVGAPTYNEQFF
d_gene: NA
abundance: NA
v_gene: TRBV9
j_gene: TRBJ2-1

CDR3nt: TGTGCCACCAGCTTGGTAGATACGCAGTATTTT
CDR3aa: CATSLVDTQYF
d_gene: NA
abundance: once
v_gene: TRBV15
j_gene: TRBJ2-3

CDR3nt: TGCGCCAGCAGCCAGAACAGGGGGCTAAGCAATCAGCCCCAGCATTTT
CDR3aa: CASSQNRGLSNQPQHF
d_gene: TRBD1
abundance: NA
v_gene: TRBV4-3
j_gene: TRBJ1-5

CDR3nt: TGCAGCGTTTCCAGGGGGCCCTCCTACGAGCAGTACTTC
CDR3aa: CSVSRGPSYEQYF
d_gene: TRBD1
abundance: few
v_gene: TRBV29-1
j_gene: TRBJ2-7

CDR3nt: TGTGCCAGCAGCTTAGGTTCCCGATCCTACACCGGGGAGCTGTTTTTT
CDR3aa: CASSLGSRSYTGELFF
d_gene: NA
abundance: NA
v_gene: TRBV7-6
j_gene: TRBJ2-2

CDR3nt: TGTGCCAGCAGCGAATGGGGGCGGGGCGCCGCTACCTACGAGCAGTACTTC
CDR3aa: CASSEWGRGAATYEQYF
d_gene: NA
abundance: NA
v_gene: TRBV5-4
j_gene: TRBJ2-7

CDR3nt: TGCGCCAGCAGCTTGGGGCTAGCGGGGGGTACCTACGAGCAGTACTTC
CDR3aa: CASSLGLAGGTYEQYF
d_gene: TRBD2
abundance: NA
v_gene: TRBV5-1
j_gene: TRBJ2-7

CDR3nt: TGTGCCTTGCATTTGCGGGGGCTAGCCAAAAACATTCAGTACTTC
CDR3aa: CALHLRGLAKNIQYF
d_gene: NA
abundance: NA
v_gene: TRBV30
j_gene: TRBJ2-4

CDR3nt: TGTGCCAGCAGTCGCCTGGGGTATAGCAATCAGCCCCAGCATTTT
CDR3aa: CASSRLGYSNQPQHF
d_gene: NA
abundance: NA
v_gene: TRBV9
j_gene: TRBJ1-5

CDR3nt: TGTGCCAGCAGTTACCGGGCGGAATACAATGAGCAGTTCTTC
CDR3aa: CASSYRAEYNEQFF
d_gene: NA
abundance: NA
v_gene: TRBV6-5
j_gene: TRBJ2-1

CDR3nt: TGCGCCAGCAGCCAAGTTTTGCTAGCGGGGGGTCAGTTCTTC
CDR3aa: CASSQVLLAGGQFF
d_gene: TRBD2
abundance: NA
v_gene: TRBV4-1
j_gene: TRBJ2-1

CDR3nt: TGCAGCGTTGGAAAAGGGGGCAATCAGCCCCAGCATTTT
CDR3aa: CSVGKGGNQPQHF
d_gene: NA
abundance: NA
v_gene: TRBV29-1
j_gene: TRBJ1-5

CDR3nt: TGTGCCAGCAGCCCAGGGGGCGTCCAGTATGGCTACACCTTC
CDR3aa: CASSPGGVQYGYTF
d_gene: TRBD1
abundance: NA
v_gene: TRBV5-6
j_gene: TRBJ1-2

CDR3nt: TGTGCCAGCACTCTAGAAGGGAGGAATGGAAACACCATATATTTT
CDR3aa: CASTLEGRNGNTIYF
d_gene: NA
abundance: NA
v_gene: TRBV9
j_gene: TRBJ1-3

CDR3nt: TGTGCCACCAGCAGAGAAGTCGCCTCTGGGGCCAACGTCCTGACTTTC
CDR3aa: CATSREVASGANVLTF
d_gene: NA
abundance: NA
v_gene: TRBV15
j_gene: TRBJ2-6

CDR3nt: TGTGCCAGCAGTTACTCGAGGAATCAGCCCCAGCATTTT
CDR3aa: CASSYSRNQPQHF
d_gene: NA
abundance: NA
v_gene: TRBV6-5
j_gene: TRBJ1-5

CDR3nt: TGCGCCAGCAGCTTGGAGGGCGCGGATACGCAGTATTTT
CDR3aa: CASSLEGADTQYF
d_gene: NA
abundance: NA
v_gene: TRBV5-1
j_gene: TRBJ2-3

CDR3nt: TGTGCCAGCTCACTTGGAACAGGGATGGAAACTGAAGCTTTCTTT
CDR3aa: CASSLGTGMETEAFF
d_gene: NA
abundance: NA
v_gene: TRBV18
j_gene: TRBJ1-1

CDR3nt: TGTGCCAGCAGTGAACAGGTCTATGGCTACACCTTC
CDR3aa: CASSEQVYGYTF
d_gene: NA
abundance: few
v_gene: TRBV25-1
j_gene: TRBJ1-2

CDR3nt: TGCAGCGGGAGTCCTTACGAGCAGTACTTC
CDR3aa: CSGSPYEQYF
d_gene: NA
abundance: NA
v_gene: TRBV20-1
j_gene: TRBJ2-7

CDR3nt: TGTGCCAGCAGTTTATCAGGGACTGCATCCTACAATGAGCAGTTCTTC
CDR3aa: CASSLSGTASYNEQFF
d_gene: NA
abundance: NA
v_gene: TRBV27
j_gene: TRBJ2-1

CDR3nt: TGCGCCAGCAGCTTGGAGGGAACTGAAGCTTTCTTT
CDR3aa: CASSLEGTEAFF
d_gene: NA
abundance: NA
v_gene: TRBV5-1
j_gene: TRBJ1-1

CDR3nt: TGTGCCAGCAAGGTCACCGGGGAGCTGTTTTTT
CDR3aa: CASKVTGELFF
d_gene: NA
abundance: NA
v_gene: TRBV2
j_gene: TRBJ2-2

CDR3nt: TGTGCCAGTAGTGTTCTAGCGGGGGGCTCGACTGAGCAGTTCTTC
CDR3aa: CASSVLAGGSTEQFF
d_gene: TRBD2
abundance: NA
v_gene: TRBV19
j_gene: TRBJ2-1

CDR3nt: TGTGCCAGCAGCTTCGCGAACACCGGGGAGCTGTTTTTT
CDR3aa: CASSFANTGELFF
d_gene: NA
abundance: NA
v_gene: TRBV7-3
j_gene: TRBJ2-2